Shown below are 16 T cell receptor beta chains from a single sample sequenced in a study of blood T cells in healthy people across ages (dated by TCRdb to 2015 to 2017). Receptor libraries were prepared by 5' RACE. TCRdb records Illumina HiSeq 2500 as the sequencer. A second PCR of roughly 7 to 12 cycles was run with a J-beta primer mix and a sample-barcoded 5' primer. TCRdb took the public reads, trimmed them with fastp at Q25, ran MiXCR for clone calling and kept in-frame beta chains. A single entry per CDR3 protein holds the most common genes and DNA from its merged rows. Recorded for this sample are around 870,000 distinct CDR3 sequences; around 26% of them occurred a single time. 15% to 20% of the sample belongs to the ten largest clones. The sequenced sample consisted of blood. The receptors shown here come from a woman at least 80 years old in good health.

This clonotype was found a few times. This chain joins TRBV2 and TRBJ2-7; D is possibly TRBD2 (6 bases). Trimming took off 4 bases at V and 7 bases at J, with 17 bases between the two ends. This CDR3 has 14 amino acids. Germline V gene lookup returns CDR1 SNHLY and CDR2 FYNNEI. DNA of the CDR3: TGTGCCAGCAGTGCGGAGGGAGCGTATAATGAGCAGTACTTC. Its translation is CASSAEGAYNEQYF.

This clonotype was recorded a few times. The chain combines TRBV25-1 with TRBJ1-1, with TRBD1 as a possible D gene (6 bases). The CDR3 spans 13 residues. The ends were cut back, 7 bases at V and 10 bases at J, with 19 bases in the middle. Germline-derived CDR1 and CDR2 are MGHDK and SYGVNS. The CDR3 here is CASIDWGLGIAFF. CDR3 DNA: TGTGCCAGCATCGACTGGGGGCTGGGGATAGCTTTCTTT.

This clonotype was counted at least ten times. This chain links TRBV6-2 or TRBV6-3 with TRBJ1-5; TRBD1 aligns across 8 bases. J lost 3 bases, V lost 10 bases, and 11 bases had no gene match. The CDR3 loop spans 15 amino acids. The germline V gene has CDR1 MNHEY and CDR2 SVGEGT. This CDR3 reads CATGSIRGHNQPQHF. The CDR3, as DNA: TGTGCCACTGGATCCATCAGGGGGCACAATCAGCCCCAGCATTTT.

In its sample, this clonotype was seen many times. The rearrangement links TRBV25-1 to TRBJ2-3; TRBD2 is a possible D gene (6 bases). V lost 2 bases to trimming and J lost 9 bases, with 15 bases between them. CDR3 length: 14 residues. Germline CDR1 and CDR2: MGHDK and SYGVNS. The CDR3 loop reads CASSESGLGRTQYF. The CDR3 nucleotides read TGTGCCAGCAGTGAAAGTGGCTTAGGGAGGACGCAGTATTTT.

With regard to this clonotype: A read error may be the cause here, since a much bigger clone is one base away. The genes are TRBV20-1 and TRBJ2-1; the match to TRBD2 covers 8 bases. From germline, CDR1 is DFQATT and CDR2 SNEGSKA (reference sequence). With V trimmed by 7 bases and J by 5 bases, 7 bases remained unmatched. The CDR3 sequence is 13 residues long. CDR3 loop: CSGVAGIHNEQFF. CDR3 in DNA: TGCAGTGGCGTAGCGGGGATCCACAATGAGCAGTTCTTC.

Many counts were recorded for this clonotype. V is TRBV18 and J is TRBJ2-7; tentatively, D is TRBD1 (6 bases). The CDR3 covers 15 residues. The V gene's germline CDR1 is KGHSH and CDR2 LQKENI. The V end was cut by 2 bases, the J end by 3 bases, with 14 bases between. CDR3 in amino acids: CASSPGVGQNYEQYF. In DNA form, the CDR3 reads TGTGCCAGCTCACCAGGGGTTGGACAGAACTACGAGCAGTACTTC.

In nucleotides, the CDR3 is TGTGCCAGCAGCTCACAGGGGACACGGTCCGGCTACACCTTC. Translating it yields CASSSQGTRSGYTF. The chain joins TRBV7-9 to TRBJ1-2, with 7 bases lining up with TRBD1. The V segment lost 4 bases and the J segment 8 bases; nucleotides outside the gene matches: 10. This CDR3 region has 14 residues. Germline V CDR1 and CDR2: SEHNR, FQNEAQ (reference sequence).

This clonotype appeared many times. The rearrangement joins TRBV12-3 or TRBV12-4 to TRBJ2-6; D remains unclear. This CDR3 has 14 amino acids. The V and J ends lost 5 bases and 0 bases respectively, with 5 bases between them. DNA for the CDR3: TGTGCCAGCAGTCGACCCTCTGGGGCCAACGTCCTGACTTTC. Its protein is CASSRPSGANVLTF.

V gene TRBV4-1 combines with J gene TRBJ2-5, with 7 bases that match TRBD1. The CDR3 has 14 amino acids. V shed 2 bases and J 5 bases; nucleotides not matched to a gene: 5. The V gene's germline CDR1 is MGHRA and CDR2 YSYEKL. CDR3 region: CASSQQGVRETQYF. The CDR3 coding sequence is TGCGCCAGCAGCCAACAGGGGGTCCGGGAGACCCAGTACTTC.

This clonotype was picked up a small number of times. In DNA, the CDR3 is TGTGCCTGGAGTGCCCGTGGCTTGGATGAAAAACTGTTTTTT. Translation: CAWSARGLDEKLFF. The rearrangement links TRBV30 to TRBJ1-4; D is unclear. Trimming removed 1 base at V and 6 bases at J, with 12 bases between. Germline lookup yields CDR1 GTSNPN and CDR2 SVGIG (reference sequence). The CDR3 runs 14 residues.

In regard to this clonotype: This may be a read error: a much more frequent sequence differs by one nucleotide. The chain combines TRBV6-1 with TRBJ2-1, with D possibly being TRBD2 (7 bases). This CDR3 is built from 17 residues. V gave up 3 bases and J gave up 4 bases, with 19 bases separating them. Germline values: CDR1 MNHNS, CDR2 SASEGT. The CDR3 DNA reads as TGTGCCAGCAGTGAGAGGGGGAGCGCGGGGGCTTACAATGAGCAGTTCTTC. Translating gives CASSERGSAGAYNEQFF.

This chain joins TRBV5-6 and TRBJ1-2; D is uncertain. In germline, CDR1 is SGHDT, CDR2 YYEEEE. The CDR3 loop spans 15 amino acids. Trimming took 1 base from V and 3 from J, leaving 13 bases between them. CDR3 coding DNA: TGTGCCAGCAGCTTGCAGGTTCTGTCGGACTATGGCTACACCTTC. Amino acids: CASSLQVLSDYGYTF.

The chain couples TRBV12-3 or TRBV12-4 to TRBJ1-1; D remains unclear. V was clipped by 5 bases and J by 0 bases, with 13 bases between them. The CDR3 covers 15 residues. CDR3 in DNA: TGTGCCAGCAGTCTGGGAATCGCTATGAACACTGAAGCTTTCTTT. Its protein is CASSLGIAMNTEAFF.

This clonotype was detected a few times. The chain couples TRBV20-1 to TRBJ1-5; perhaps TRBD1 as D (6 bases). From germline, CDR1 is DFQATT and CDR2 SNEGSKA (reference sequence). There are 13 residues in the CDR3. Trimming shortened V by 3 bases and J by 11 bases, and 17 bases separated the two germline ends. The CDR3: CSASVQGRPAQHF. CDR3 DNA sequence: TGCAGTGCTAGTGTACAGGGTCGGCCAGCCCAGCATTTT.

The V gene is TRBV7-8, the J gene TRBJ2-4, with 10 bases identical to TRBD1. J lost 0 bases, V lost 5 bases, and 7 bases had no gene match. The CDR3 length is 17 residues. CDR1 is SGHVS, CDR2 FQNEAQ, per germline. The CDR3 here is CASSSWDRGLAKNIQYF. DNA of the CDR3: TGTGCCAGCAGCAGCTGGGACAGGGGACTAGCCAAAAACATTCAGTACTTC. Combining the CDR3 with reference TRBV7-8 and TRBJ2-4 gives the whole variable domain GAGVSQSPRYKVAKRGQDVALRCDPISGHVSLFWYQQALGQGPEFLTYFQNEAQLDKSGLPSDRFFAERPEGSVSTLKIQRTQQEDSAVYLCASSSWDRGLAKNIQYFGAGTRLSVL.

The chain couples TRBV5-1 to TRBJ2-1, with no clear D. The V end lost 7 bases, the J end lost 5 bases, and 7 bases lay between the germline ends. The CDR3 is made up of 11 amino acids. The germline CDR1 and CDR2 sequences are SGHRS and YFSETQ. The CDR3 bases are TGCGCCAGCGGGAAGGACAATGAGCAGTTCTTC. This translates into CASGKDNEQFF.